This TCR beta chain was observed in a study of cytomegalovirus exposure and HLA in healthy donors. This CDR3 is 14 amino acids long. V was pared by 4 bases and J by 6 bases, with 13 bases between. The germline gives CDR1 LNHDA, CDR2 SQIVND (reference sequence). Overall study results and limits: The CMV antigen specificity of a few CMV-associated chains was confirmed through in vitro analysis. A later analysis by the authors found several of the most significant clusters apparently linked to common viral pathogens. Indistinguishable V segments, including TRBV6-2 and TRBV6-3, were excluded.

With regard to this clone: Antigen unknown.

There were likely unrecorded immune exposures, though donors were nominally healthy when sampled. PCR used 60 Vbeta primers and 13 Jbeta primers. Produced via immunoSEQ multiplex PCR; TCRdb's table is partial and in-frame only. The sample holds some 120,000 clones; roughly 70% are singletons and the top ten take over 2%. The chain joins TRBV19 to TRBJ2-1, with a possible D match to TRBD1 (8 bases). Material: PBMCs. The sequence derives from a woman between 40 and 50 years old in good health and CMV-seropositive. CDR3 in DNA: TGTGCCAGTAGTAAACAGGGGGGGATCAATGAGCAGTTCTTC. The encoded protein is CASSKQGGINEQFF. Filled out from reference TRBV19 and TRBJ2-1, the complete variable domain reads DGGITQSPKYLFRKEGQNVTLSCEQNLNHDAMYWYRQDPGQGLRLIYYSQIVNDFQKGDIAEGYSVSREKKESFPLTVTSAQKNPTAFYLCASSKQGGINEQFFGPGTRLTVL.